This T cell receptor beta chain was profiled in a study of blood T cell repertoires in COVID-19. Whole-study context: Nucleic acid was either cDNA or gDNA, and it came from T cells, B-cell-depleted T cells, or PBMCs.

Participant ages covered about 18 to 89 years across 24 US areas. Which cohort a participant joined came from the clinical history participants gave. Recovery among Cohort 3 donors was established by two negative PCRs, clearance, or symptom resolution. CDR3 length: 17 residues. The trim removed 5 bases at V and 0 bases at J, leaving 7 bases unmatched. The V gene's germline CDR1 is SGHVS and CDR2 FNYEAQ. Here immunoSEQ multiplex PCR was the method, and the copy in TCRdb shows in-frame clones only, minus some. The data show about 180,000 clones, more than 80% seen once. Input material: PBMCs or T cells enriched from blood (not recorded which). This clonotype was sampled from a man aged 35 to 55 who had recovered from COVID-19. The rearrangement links TRBV7-6 to TRBJ1-6; the match to TRBD1 covers 7 bases. The CDR3 DNA is TGTGCCAGCAGCCTCGGGACAGCCAGCTCCTATAATTCACCCCTCCACTTT. Protein product: CASSLGTASSYNSPLHF. The whole variable domain, filled in from reference TRBV7-6 and TRBJ1-6, reads GAGVSQSPRYKVTKRGQDVALRCDPISGHVSLYWYRQALGQGPEFLTYFNYEAQQDKSGLPNDRFSAERPEGSISTLTIQRTEQRDSAMYRCASSLGTASSYNSPLHFGNGTRLTVT.